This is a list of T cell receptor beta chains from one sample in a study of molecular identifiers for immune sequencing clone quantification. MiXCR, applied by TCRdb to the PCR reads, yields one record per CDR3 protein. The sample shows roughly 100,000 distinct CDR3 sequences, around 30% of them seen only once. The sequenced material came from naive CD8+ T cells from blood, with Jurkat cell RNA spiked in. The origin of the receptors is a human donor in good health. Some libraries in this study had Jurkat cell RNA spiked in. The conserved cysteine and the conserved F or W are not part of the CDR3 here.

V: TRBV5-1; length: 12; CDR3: ASRQGGENTEAF
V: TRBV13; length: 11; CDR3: ASSRDNAYEQY
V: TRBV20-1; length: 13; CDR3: SATGDGSGTDTQY
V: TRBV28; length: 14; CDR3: ASSFRRGAGTGELF
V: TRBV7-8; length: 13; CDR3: ASSLRATLRSEAF
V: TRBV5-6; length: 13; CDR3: ASSFGTGMNTEAF
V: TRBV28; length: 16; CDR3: ASSSNSLSGLAGHTQY
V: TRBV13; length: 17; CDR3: ASSGILAGKRASTDTQY
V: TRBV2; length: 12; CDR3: ASSDPRPADEQF
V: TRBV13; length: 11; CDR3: ASSWDTSGELF
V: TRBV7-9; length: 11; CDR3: ASSPTSALRQY
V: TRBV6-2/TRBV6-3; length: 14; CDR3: ASSYDGSSGYNEQF
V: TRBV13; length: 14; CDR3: ASSPLVWGFQETQY
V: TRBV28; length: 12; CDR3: ASSFWAVSSPLH